The sequence of this TCR beta chain was determined in a study of cytomegalovirus exposure and HLA in healthy donors. About the study: Earlier, 95 million to 130 million unique TCR beta sequences were recovered from about 200 million T cells by an analysis.

This clone appeared once. The antigen is unknown. Whole-study results and caveats: Earlier analysis looked at TCR beta V segments, and most were productive about 87% or about 30% of the time.

This CDR3 contains 17 residues. V was clipped by 0 bases and J by 0 bases; unmatched bases: 7. CDR1 and CDR2 (germline): SGHNT, YYREEE (reference sequence). PCR was performed using 60 Vbeta and 13 Jbeta primers. Libraries were prepared by immunoSEQ multiplex PCR; TCRdb keeps only in-frame clonotypes and omits some of them. The data show approximately 220,000 clones, over 60% seen once. The sequenced sample was PBMCs. V and J are TRBV5-4 and TRBJ2-3; TRBD2 matches at 7 bases. The TCR sequence derives from a man younger than 35 in good health and CMV-seronegative. DNA for the CDR3: TGTGCCAGCAGCTTGGTTGTGGGAGGGCCTAGCACAGATACGCAGTATTTT. Its protein product is CASSLVVGGPSTDTQYF.